The 14 T cell receptor beta chains reported below all come from one sample, sequenced in a study of blood T cell repertoires in COVID-19 (dated by TCRdb to 2020 to 2022). Receptors were amplified or captured by the immunoSEQ multiplex PCR assay. Held by TCRdb, this immuneACCESS table contains in-frame sequences only and omits some clones. Under half of the omission traces to an unresolved V gene where checked; the cause of the rest is unknown. The table for this sample lists about 260,000 clones; around 86% of them were counted only once. The top ten clones comprise roughly 5% of the sample. Sequenced sample: peripheral blood. The receptors here all came from a woman aged 55-70 years with COVID-19, enrolled during active disease.

The J gene is TRBJ2-2, the V gene TRBV5-4, with 11 bases aligning to TRBD2. Germline lookup yields CDR1 SGHNT and CDR2 YYREEE (reference sequence). This CDR3 is built from 18 residues. V shed 0 bases and J 0 bases; nucleotides not matched to a gene: 4. In DNA, the CDR3 is TGTGCCAGCAGCTTGGGTCCTAGCGGGGGGACGAACACCGGGGAGCTGTTTTTT. Translated, it gives CASSLGPSGGTNTGELFF.

The sample holds a few counts of this clone. V and J are TRBV2 and TRBJ1-5; no firm D call. Germline V CDR1 and CDR2: SNHLY, FYNNEI. The CDR3 length is 15 residues. V was cut by 1 base and J by 0 bases, with 7 bases left in between. The CDR3 here is CASSEDHSSNQPQHF. The CDR3 DNA is TGTGCCAGCAGTGAAGACCACAGTAGCAATCAGCCCCAGCATTTT.

The chain recombines TRBV7-2 with TRBJ1-6; no firm D call. Germline V CDR1 and CDR2: SGHTA, FQGNSA. This CDR3 has 14 residues. Trimming cost V 1 base and J 7 bases, with 8 bases left between them. CDR3 sequence (DNA): TGTGCCAGCAGCTTAGACCCAGTGAATTCACCCCTCCACTTT. Translated: CASSLDPVNSPLHF.

The gene calls are TRBV4-1 and TRBJ2-5; 11 bases are a match to TRBD2. The CDR3 runs 16 residues. Germline V gene lookup returns CDR1 MGHRA and CDR2 YSYEKL. After removal of 4 bases from V and 1 base from J, the junction contained 5 bases not matched to a gene. This CDR3 reads CASSLLLAGVQETQYF. The CDR3 DNA is TGCGCCAGCAGCCTTCTACTAGCGGGGGTCCAAGAGACCCAGTACTTC.

V gene TRBV11-2 combines with J gene TRBJ2-4; 14 bases map to TRBD2. Germline-derived CDR1 and CDR2 are SGHAT and FQNNGV. V was pared by 2 bases and J by 8 bases, with 8 bases of the junction left unmatched. The CDR3 covers 17 residues. The CDR3 coding sequence is TGTGCCAGCAGCTTACGACTAGCGGGAGGGCCTGGGGACATTCAGTACTTC. It encodes CASSLRLAGGPGDIQYF.

In this sample, this clone turned up a few times. V and J are TRBV13 and TRBJ2-7; D is undetermined. Germline CDR1 PRHDT, CDR2 FYEKMQ (reference sequence). Trimming removed 0 bases from V and 6 bases from J, with 18 bases in between. The length of the CDR3 is 16 residues. The CDR3 is CASSLGPGLLPGEQYF. The CDR3 DNA is TGTGCCAGCAGCTTAGGCCCCGGATTACTCCCAGGCGAGCAGTACTTC. Complete variable domain (other parts from reference TRBV13 and TRBJ2-7): AAGVIQSPRHLIKEKRETATLKCYPIPRHDTVYWYQQGPGQDPQFLISFYEKMQSDKGSIPDRFSAQQFSDYHSELNMSSLELGDSALYFCASSLGPGLLPGEQYFGPGTRLTVT.

The rearrangement uses TRBV5-4 and TRBJ1-2; 8 nucleotides match TRBD1. V lost 3 bases, J lost 0 bases, and 4 bases stayed unmatched. Germline V gene sequence: CDR1 SGHNT, CDR2 YYREEE (reference sequence). There are 15 residues in the CDR3. CDR3 sequence: CASSSATGANYGYTF. The CDR3 DNA sequence: TGTGCCAGCAGCTCAGCGACAGGGGCTAACTATGGCTACACCTTC.

This chain links TRBV4-1 with TRBJ2-1; tentative D call: TRBD2 (5 bases). Trimming took 4 bases from V and 7 from J, leaving 23 bases between them. This CDR3 is 17 amino acids long. From germline, CDR1 is MGHRA and CDR2 YSYEKL. The CDR3: CASSPLGRTPRENEQFF. CDR3 in DNA: TGCGCCAGCAGCCCGCTCGGACGGACTCCCCGTGAGAATGAGCAGTTCTTC.

The chain carries TRBV11-2 and TRBJ1-1; 7 bases map to TRBD1. The trim removed 2 bases at V and 4 bases at J, leaving 10 bases unmatched. Germline CDR1 reads SGHAT; CDR2 reads FQNNGV. CDR3 size: 16 residues. The CDR3 DNA sequence: TGTGCCAGCAGCTTAAGAGGTCCAGGGGGATTCACTGAAGCTTTCTTT. Protein sequence: CASSLRGPGGFTEAFF. Looking up the rest from reference TRBV11-2 and TRBJ1-1 gives the full variable domain: EAGVAQSPRYKIIEKRQSVAFWCNPISGHATLYWYQQILGQGPKLLIQFQNNGVVDDSQLPKDRFSAERLKGVDSTLKIQPAKLEDSAVYLCASSLRGPGGFTEAFFGQGTRLTVV.

On this clone: The sample holds other DNA sequences that translate to the same CDR3. The chain carries TRBV5-1 and TRBJ2-6, with TRBD1 identical over 8 bases. J was trimmed by 2 bases and V by 0 bases; bases with no gene match: 4. The CDR3 has 17 amino acids. Germline lookup yields CDR1 SGHRS and CDR2 YFSETQ. The CDR3 loop is CASSLEARGPGANVLTF. CDR3 nucleotides: TGCGCCAGCAGCTTGGAGGCCAGGGGGCCTGGGGCCAACGTCCTGACTTTC.

The chain uses TRBV6-2 or TRBV6-3 and TRBJ2-7; TRBD2 matches 9 bases. Germline assignment: CDR1 MNHEY and CDR2 SVGEGT. The CDR3 runs 15 residues. Trimming cost V 2 bases and J 1 base; bases outside gene matches: 3. The CDR3 loop reads CASSYGLALSYEQYF. The CDR3 DNA sequence: TGTGCCAGCAGTTACGGACTAGCGTTATCCTACGAGCAGTACTTC.

The rearrangement uses TRBV2 and TRBJ1-5, with D unclear. The germline V gene encodes CDR1 SNHLY and CDR2 FYNNEI. Trimming stripped 4 bases from V and 1 base from J, with 8 bases between. The CDR3 contains 14 residues. The chain's CDR3 is CASSVGGSNQPQHF. CDR3 bases: TGTGCCAGCAGTGTGGGAGGGAGCAATCAGCCCCAGCATTTT.

The rearrangement links TRBV9 to TRBJ1-5, with D maybe TRBD1 (6 bases). Germline V lookup: CDR1 SGDLS, CDR2 YYNGEE. V lost 1 base and J lost 2, with 10 bases in between. The CDR3 runs to 15 residues. The CDR3 DNA is TGTGCCAGCAGCGTATCGGCAGGGGGCAATCAGCCCCAGCATTTT. It is translated as CASSVSAGGNQPQHF.

The chain combines TRBV7-2 with TRBJ2-4; 12 bases are a match to TRBD2. This CDR3 region has 19 residues. J gave up 0 bases and V 5 bases, and 11 bases lay outside the gene matches. The germline CDR1 and CDR2 sequences are SGHTA and FQGNSA. DNA for the CDR3: TGTGCCAGCAGCCGGTCGACTAGCGGGAGATGGGGAGCCAAAAACATTCAGTACTTC. This encodes CASSRSTSGRWGAKNIQYF. Full variable domain (outside the CDR3, taken from reference TRBV7-2 and TRBJ2-4): GAGVSQSPSNKVTEKGKDVELRCDPISGHTALYWYRQSLGQGLEFLIYFQGNSAPDKSGLPSDRFSAERTGGSVSTLTIQRTQQEDSAVYLCASSRSTSGRWGAKNIQYFGAGTRLSVL.